The 25 T cell receptor beta chains listed next were all sequenced from one sample in a study of CD8 T cells in Susac syndrome. An amount of RNA that ranged from 0.5 to 1 ug was reverse transcribed with random hexamers. A single record per CDR3 protein comes from TCRdb applying MiXCR to the immunoSEQ multiplex PCR reads. The data hold around 56,000 distinct CDR3 sequences, with approximately 92% observed a single time. Material for sequencing was CD8+ T cells from PBMCs. The receptors originated from a human donor in good health.

The chain joins TRBV4-3 to TRBJ2-5; 9 bases agree with TRBD2. The CDR3 is made up of 15 amino acids. CDR1 and CDR2 from the germline V gene are LGHNA and YSLEER. The trim removed 3 bases at V and 5 bases at J, leaving 7 bases unmatched. This CDR3 is CASSQYTGTSETQYF. Here the CDR3 DNA reads TGCGCCAGCAGCCAGTACACCGGGACTAGCGAGACCCAGTACTTC.

The chain combines TRBV12-5 with TRBJ1-1, with TRBD1 identical over 7 bases. Trimming cost V 6 bases and J 0 bases; bases outside gene matches: 10. Germline-derived CDR1 and CDR2 are LGHNT and FRNRAP. This CDR3 is built from 16 residues. CDR3 loop: CASGTTGTAVNTEAFF. The DNA for the CDR3 is TGTGCTAGTGGAACAACCGGGACAGCCGTGAACACTGAAGCTTTCTTT.

The CDR3, as DNA: TGCGCCAGCAGCTTGGTAGCCCAAAATGAGCAGTTCTTC. It specifies CASSLVAQNEQFF. The genes are TRBV5-1 and TRBJ2-1; D remains unclear. Germline CDR1 is SGHRS and CDR2 is YFSETQ. The CDR3 has 13 residues. The germline V and J ends were trimmed by 0 bases and 7 bases, with 8 bases remaining between them.

The chain recombines TRBV15 with TRBJ2-1; perhaps TRBD1 as D (6 bases). Germline lookup yields CDR1 LNHNV and CDR2 YYDKDF (reference sequence). This CDR3 has 14 amino acids. The V end was cut by 0 bases, the J end by 5 bases, with 8 bases between. CDR3 amino acids: CATSRDNRDNEQFF. In DNA, the CDR3 is TGTGCCACCAGCAGAGATAACAGGGACAATGAGCAGTTCTTC.

This sequence joins TRBV6-5 and TRBJ1-4; D not resolved. The CDR3 sequence is 14 residues long. Trimming took off 3 bases at V and 0 bases at J, with 5 bases between the two ends. Germline loops: CDR1 MNHEY, CDR2 SVGAGI. The CDR3 nucleotides are TGTGCCAGCAGTTATGCAGCAACTAATGAAAAACTGTTTTTT. This sequence encodes CASSYAATNEKLFF.

This chain links TRBV4-3 with TRBJ1-4; TRBD1 aligns across 7 bases. Looked up from germline, CDR1 is LGHNA and CDR2 is YSLEER. The junction had 5 bases not matched to a gene; V was cut back by 0 bases and J by 7 bases. This CDR3 has 15 residues. For the CDR3, the DNA is TGCGCCAGCAGCCAAGATAGGGGGGACAGTGAAAAACTGTTTTTT. Protein: CASSQDRGDSEKLFF.

This chain uses TRBV15 with TRBJ2-5; 7 nucleotides align to TRBD1. Germline V gene lookup returns CDR1 LNHNV and CDR2 YYDKDF (reference sequence). Trimming at V came to 5 bases and at J to 5 bases, leaving 5 bases not matched to a gene. The length of the CDR3 is 13 residues. The CDR3 DNA reads TGTGCCACCAGCGCTACAGGGGCGGAGACCCAGTACTTC. It specifies CATSATGAETQYF.

The rearrangement joins TRBV6-5 to TRBJ2-5; D gene unclear. The CDR3 contains 15 residues. The germline CDR1 and CDR2 sequences are MNHEY and SVGAGI. Deletions cut 0 bases from V and 5 bases from J, with 13 bases between. In DNA, the CDR3 is TGTGCCAGCAGTTACTCGATTCCAGCTGGGGAGACCCAGTACTTC. Translating gives CASSYSIPAGETQYF.

This chain links TRBV29-1 with TRBJ2-7; D is possibly TRBD1 (6 bases). Germline loops: CDR1 SQVTM, CDR2 ANQGSEA. This CDR3 is built from 11 residues. Trimming took off 6 bases at V and 0 bases at J, with 6 bases between the two ends. CDR3 sequence reads: CSVQGSYEQYF. CDR3 nucleotides: TGCAGCGTACAGGGCTCCTACGAGCAGTACTTC.

This clonotype was detected a few times. This sequence joins TRBV27 and TRBJ2-3; TRBD1 agrees at 8 bases. CDR3 size: 19 residues. Germline V gene lookup returns CDR1 MNHEY and CDR2 SMNVEV (reference sequence). Germline trimming cut 7 bases from V and 4 bases from J; bases unmatched to any gene: 22. The CDR3 region is CASNSRTGRGALFADTQYF. CDR3 coding DNA: TGTGCCAGCAATAGTCGGACAGGGAGAGGGGCGTTGTTTGCAGATACGCAGTATTTT.

This clonotype was observed once. The chain carries TRBV24-1 and TRBJ2-1; 7 positions match TRBD1. V shed 4 bases, J shed 8 bases, and the junction held 13 bases outside the gene matches. The CDR3 runs 16 residues. Germline CDR1 is KGHDR and CDR2 is SFDVKD. The CDR3, as DNA: TGTGCCACCAGTGACCCCGACAGGGTCCAGGGGGATGAGCAGTTCTTC. Amino acid sequence: CATSDPDRVQGDEQFF.

CDR3 region: CASSPSRSSYNSPLHF. The CDR3 nucleotides are TGTGCCAGCAGCCCCTCCCGGAGCTCCTATAATTCACCCCTCCACTTT. The gene calls are TRBV7-2 and TRBJ1-6; D unclear. Germline-derived CDR1 and CDR2 are SGHTA and FQGNSA. The CDR3 runs 16 residues. V lost 5 bases to trimming and J lost 0 bases, with 11 bases between them.

V and J are TRBV12-5 and TRBJ1-1, with D perhaps matching TRBD1 (5 bases). V was cut by 3 bases and J by 0 bases, with 14 bases left in between. The CDR3 totals 16 residues. CDR1 and CDR2 (germline): LGHNT, FRNRAP. For the CDR3, the DNA is TGTGCTAGTGGTTTCTTTACAGGACCCATGAACACTGAAGCTTTCTTT. Its translation: CASGFFTGPMNTEAFF.

The rearrangement uses TRBV20-1 and TRBJ2-7; D perhaps matches TRBD2 (6 bases). The V gene's germline CDR1 is DFQATT and CDR2 SNEGSKA (reference sequence). Trimming removed 6 bases at V and 7 bases at J, with 19 bases between. The length of the CDR3 is 13 residues. The DNA for the CDR3 is TGCAGTGCGGAGGGACCGGCTTCTAGGGAGCAGTACTTC. Amino acids: CSAEGPASREQYF.

The chain links TRBV4-3 to TRBJ1-2; D uncertain. The CDR3 has 15 amino acids. The germline V gene has CDR1 LGHNA and CDR2 YSLEER. Trimming took off 1 base at V and 2 bases at J, with 11 bases between the two ends. The CDR3 loop reads CASSQVSSGNYGYTF. The CDR3, as DNA: TGCGCCAGCAGCCAAGTTTCATCGGGAAACTATGGCTACACCTTC.

The rearrangement uses TRBV4-3 and TRBJ2-1; perhaps TRBD2 as D (6 bases). V shed 4 bases and J shed 5 bases, with 21 bases lying between them. CDR3 length: 17 amino acids. The germline V gene encodes CDR1 LGHNA and CDR2 YSLEER. This CDR3 reads CASSLQSGLAFHNEQFF. The DNA of the CDR3 is TGCGCCAGCAGCCTCCAGTCAGGGCTAGCGTTCCACAATGAGCAGTTCTTC.

The chain recombines TRBV7-3 with TRBJ2-3; weak D call: TRBD2 (7 bases). With 5 bases removed from V and 1 base from J, the gap between germline ends came to 13 bases. The CDR3 is made up of 15 amino acids. Per the germline V gene, CDR1 is SGHTA and CDR2 is FQGTGA. The DNA for the CDR3 is TGTGCCAGCAGCAGGCTGCGGGGGCGCACAGATACGCAGTATTTT. Translating gives CASSRLRGRTDTQYF.

V and J are TRBV27 and TRBJ2-7; 7 positions match TRBD1. This CDR3 comprises 14 residues. Germline CDR1 MNHEY, CDR2 SMNVEV (reference sequence). V trimming: 3 bases; J trimming: 2 bases; junction bases outside the gene matches: 4. This CDR3 reads CASSFGTEAYEQYF. The CDR3 coding sequence is TGTGCCAGCAGTTTTGGGACAGAAGCCTACGAGCAGTACTTC.

The chain links TRBV28 to TRBJ2-1; D is unclear. V gave up 5 bases and J gave up 0 bases, with 11 bases separating them. This CDR3 comprises 15 residues. The germline gives CDR1 MDHEN, CDR2 SYDVKM. This chain's CDR3 is CASSRPKPSYNEQFF. The CDR3 nucleotides are TGTGCCAGCAGTAGGCCGAAACCCTCCTACAATGAGCAGTTCTTC. Filled out from reference TRBV28 and TRBJ2-1, the complete variable domain reads DVKVTQSSRYLVKRTGEKVFLECVQDMDHENMFWYRQDPGLGLRLIYFSYDVKMKEKGDIPEGYSVSREKKERFSLILESASTNQTSMYLCASSRPKPSYNEQFFGPGTRLTVL.

The V call is TRBV25-1, the J call TRBJ1-4, with D perhaps TRBD1 (5 bases). The germline CDR1 and CDR2 sequences are MGHDK and SYGVNS. This CDR3 has 17 amino acids. V dropped 1 base and J dropped 3 bases, with 15 bases sitting between them. CDR3 DNA: TGTGCCAGCAGTGAATCCGCCTGGCGGGGGGCTAATGAAAAACTGTTTTTT. This translates into CASSESAWRGANEKLFF.

In this sample, this clonotype turned up once. The J gene is TRBJ2-3, the V gene TRBV9; D assignment may be TRBD1 or TRBD2 (6 bases each). CDR1 is SGDLS, CDR2 YYNGEE, per germline. This CDR3 has 14 amino acids. V was cut by 3 bases and J by 1 base, with 9 bases left in between. CDR3 DNA: TGTGCCAGCAGCGGGGGGGCAGGCACAGATACGCAGTATTTT. The encoded protein is CASSGGAGTDTQYF.

The V gene is TRBV7-6, the J gene TRBJ2-5; no definite D call. The CDR3 has 13 residues. The germline CDR1 and CDR2 sequences are SGHVS and FNYEAQ. Trimming removed 2 bases from V and 1 base from J, with 5 bases in between. The CDR3, as DNA: TGTGCCAGCAGCTTATATAGCCAAGAGACCCAGTACTTC. It translates to CASSLYSQETQYF.

V usage is TRBV11-2 and J usage is TRBJ2-3; unclear D gene. Germline CDR1 and CDR2: SGHAT and FQNNGV. The ends were cut back, 5 bases at V and 5 bases at J, with 8 bases in the middle. The CDR3 has 12 residues. The CDR3 protein is CASSGMGDTQYF. The CDR3 bases are TGTGCCAGCAGCGGGATGGGAGATACGCAGTATTTT.

The genes are TRBV9 and TRBJ2-7; TRBD2 aligns across 9 bases. In germline, CDR1 is SGDLS, CDR2 YYNGEE. Trimming cost V 0 bases and J 3 bases; bases outside gene matches: 1. This CDR3 region has 14 residues. CDR3 amino acids: CASSVGGGGYEQYF. CDR3 nucleotide sequence: TGTGCCAGCAGCGTAGGCGGGGGGGGCTACGAGCAGTACTTC.

The V gene is TRBV12-3 or TRBV12-4, the J gene TRBJ1-5; D uncertain. The CDR3 totals 12 residues. Trimming removed 5 bases from V and 5 bases from J, with 7 bases in between. The CDR3 loop reads CASSPSDQPQHF. CDR3 coding DNA: TGTGCCAGCAGTCCCAGTGATCAGCCCCAGCATTTT.